These T cell receptor beta chains were read from a single sample in a study of technical replicates of blood from a handful of donors. Data came from immunoSEQ multiplex PCR; TCRdb stores just in-frame clones and leaves some out. In the table there are 65,000 to 80,000 clones, roughly 97% of which are singletons. The sample taken for sequencing was T cells isolated from PBMCs. All receptors derive from a human donor in good health. The CDR3 runs from the conserved cysteine through the conserved F or W. D genes are given only for firm matches. Expanded clones are given a class, and other clones once, few, many or no size at all.

d_gene	v_gene	j_gene	abundance	CDR3aa	CDR3nt
NA	TRBV18	TRBJ2-3	NA	CASSPGLVTDTQYF	TGTGCCAGCTCACCGGGACTGGTCACAGATACGCAGTATTTT
TRBD2	TRBV14	TRBJ2-1	NA	CASRLAGEQEQFF	TGTGCCAGCAGATTAGCGGGAGAACAAGAGCAGTTCTTC
TRBD1	TRBV30	TRBJ1-5	NA	CAWSSGTGVQPQHF	TGTGCCTGGAGTTCCGGGACAGGGGTTCAGCCCCAGCATTTT
NA	TRBV27	TRBJ2-7	NA	CASSLLSESFPYEQYF	TGTGCCAGCAGCTTGTTGAGCGAGTCATTCCCCTACGAGCAGTACTTC
NA	TRBV27	TRBJ1-1	NA	CASSSLANGAGNTEAFF	TGTGCCAGCAGTTCACTGGCTAATGGGGCCGGTAACACTGAAGCTTTCTTT
TRBD1	TRBV7-2	TRBJ2-3	NA	CANSRRQGNTDTQYF	TGTGCCAACTCGAGAAGACAGGGGAACACAGATACGCAGTATTTT
NA	TRBV19	TRBJ1-5	NA	CASRTQGYSNQPQHF	TGTGCCAGTAGGACCCAGGGATATAGCAATCAGCCCCAGCATTTT
TRBD2	TRBV4-2	TRBJ2-3	NA	CASSPGGFTDTQYF	TGTGCCAGCAGCCCCGGGGGGTTCACAGATACGCAGTATTTT
TRBD2	TRBV30	TRBJ2-1	NA	CAWSKRLAGGFENEQFF	TGTGCCTGGAGTAAGAGACTAGCGGGAGGTTTTGAGAATGAGCAGTTCTTC
NA	TRBV5-1	TRBJ2-6	NA	CASSWTMGGSGANVLTF	TGCGCCAGCAGCTGGACTATGGGGGGCTCTGGGGCCAACGTCCTGACTTTC
NA	TRBV14	TRBJ2-7	NA	CASSQAQGTYEQYF	TGTGCCAGCAGCCAGGCGCAGGGTACCTACGAGCAGTACTTC
TRBD1	TRBV7-3	TRBJ1-1	NA	CASSLGTGQNTEAFF	TGTGCCAGCAGCTTAGGGACAGGACAGAACACTGAAGCTTTCTTT
NA	TRBV13	TRBJ2-1	NA	CASSLYGNEQFF	TGTGCCAGCAGCTTATACGGCAATGAGCAGTTCTTC
TRBD2	TRBV19	TRBJ2-1	NA	CASMGLAANEQFF	TGTGCCAGTATGGGCCTAGCGGCGAATGAGCAGTTCTTC
NA	TRBV27	TRBJ2-7	NA	CASSLSGNSYEQYF	TGTGCCAGCAGCTTGTCAGGAAACTCCTACGAGCAGTACTTC
NA	TRBV5-8	TRBJ2-1	NA	CASSGEGQGLVSSYNEQFF	TGTGCCAGCAGCGGCGAGGGACAGGGACTAGTAAGCTCCTACAATGAGCAGTTCTTC
NA	TRBV6-1	TRBJ2-1	once	CATPGGGRYNEQFF	TGTGCCACGCCTGGGGGGGGCCGCTACAATGAGCAGTTCTTC
TRBD1	TRBV6-5	TRBJ2-7	NA	CASSYSRTGLDEQYF	TGTGCCAGCAGTTACTCCCGGACAGGGCTAGACGAGCAGTACTTC
NA	TRBV9	TRBJ1-5	NA	CASSVQGNNQPQHF	TGTGCCAGCAGCGTCCAGGGAAACAATCAGCCCCAGCATTTT
TRBD1	TRBV27	TRBJ1-4	NA	CASSPNRDRVYEKLFF	TGTGCCAGCAGTCCCAACCGGGACAGGGTCTATGAAAAACTGTTTTTT
NA	TRBV11-2	TRBJ1-2	NA	CASSPRGGLSGYTF	TGTGCCAGCAGCCCCCGAGGCGGCTTAAGTGGCTACACCTTC
NA	TRBV13	TRBJ2-7	NA	CASSLGREQYF	TGTGCCAGCAGCTTAGGACGGGAGCAGTACTTC
TRBD2	TRBV11-2	TRBJ2-7	NA	CASSDGAGGYEQYF	TGTGCCAGCAGCGACGGAGCGGGAGGGTACGAGCAGTACTTC
NA	TRBV4-3	TRBJ2-1	once	CASSQDLTANSYNEQFF	TGCGCCAGCAGCCAAGATCTGACAGCTAACTCCTACAATGAGCAGTTCTTC
TRBD1	TRBV6-1	TRBJ2-2	NA	CASSGQGTGELFF	TGTGCCAGCAGTGGACAGGGAACCGGGGAGCTGTTTTTT
NA	TRBV4-1	TRBJ2-2	few	CASSQDSGESYTGELFF	TGCGCCAGCAGCCAAGATTCGGGGGAAAGCTACACCGGGGAGCTGTTTTTT
TRBD2	TRBV5-1	TRBJ2-3	NA	CASSPGLAVLDTQYF	TGCGCCAGCAGCCCGGGACTAGCGGTTTTGGATACGCAGTATTTT
NA	TRBV25-1	TRBJ1-4	NA	CASSDGRGEKLFF	TGTGCCAGCAGTGATGGGAGGGGGGAAAAACTGTTTTTT
TRBD1	TRBV5-6	TRBJ2-6	NA	CASSLARQGPSGANVLTF	TGTGCCAGCAGCTTGGCTAGACAGGGCCCCTCTGGGGCCAACGTCCTGACTTTC
TRBD1	TRBV27	TRBJ1-2	NA	CASSPGGDGYTF	TGTGCCAGCAGTCCAGGGGGAGATGGCTACACCTTC
NA	TRBV9	TRBJ1-3	NA	CASSPRQSSGNTIYF	TGTGCCAGCAGCCCGAGACAGAGCTCTGGAAACACCATATATTTT
NA	TRBV2	TRBJ1-5	NA	CASRSTGQGGNEPQHF	TGTGCCAGCAGATCCACAGGACAAGGGGGAAATGAGCCCCAGCATTTT